The 25 T cell receptor beta chains presented below share a single source sample, sequenced in a study of OX40 agonist ivuxolimab in advanced cancers. Libraries were built with the immunoSEQ multiplex PCR assay. As stored in TCRdb, this immuneACCESS dataset retains in-frame rearrangements with V and J assigned. A fraction of the clones does not appear; measured against another copy, unresolved V genes explain less than half of the discrepancy, and the remainder lacks a known reason. The sample profile shows about 100,000 clones; around 89% of them were found once. The ten largest clonotypes hold approximately 0.16% of the sample. The specimen comprised CD4+ or CD8+ T cells sorted from blood, sampled in a trial of the OX40 agonist ivuxolimab. The receptor source for this set is an adult with an advanced solid tumor such as melanoma, head and neck, liver or kidney cancer.

The rearrangement joins TRBV10-2 to TRBJ1-3, with D possibly TRBD1 on 5 matching bases. The V and J ends lost 0 bases and 0 bases respectively, with 15 bases between them. Germline CDR1 reads WSHSY; CDR2 reads SAAADI. The CDR3 is 18 residues long. In DNA, the CDR3 is TGCGCCAGCAGTGAGTCGGGATACCGAGGGGTCTCTGGAAACACCATATATTTT. Its translation: CASSESGYRGVSGNTIYF.

The chain joins TRBV5-4 to TRBJ1-4; 8 positions match TRBD1. Germline lookup yields CDR1 SGHNT and CDR2 YYREEE (reference sequence). V shed 4 bases and J 7 bases; nucleotides not matched to a gene: 6. The CDR3 contains 14 residues. CDR3 coding DNA: TGTGCCAGCAGCCCTGGACAGGGCCCTGAAAAACTGTTTTTT. It is translated as CASSPGQGPEKLFF.

This sequence joins TRBV5-1 and TRBJ2-5; unclear D gene. The CDR3 sequence is 13 residues long. Germline-derived CDR1 and CDR2 are SGHRS and YFSETQ. Trimming shortened V by 1 base and J by 5 bases, and 9 bases separated the two germline ends. Written as DNA, the CDR3 is TGCGCCAGCAGCTTGCCAAATTCGGAGACCCAGTACTTC. Translation: CASSLPNSETQYF.

The chain couples TRBV5-1 to TRBJ2-7; 13 bases are shared with TRBD2. The trim removed 0 bases at V and 3 bases at J, leaving 18 bases unmatched. Germline V gene sequence: CDR1 SGHRS, CDR2 YFSETQ. The CDR3 consists of 21 residues. In nucleotides, the CDR3 is TGCGCCAGCAGCTTGGTACGGGGATCCCGGGGACTAGCGGGATCCAACTACGAGCAGTACTTC. This encodes CASSLVRGSRGLAGSNYEQYF.

The genes are TRBV30 and TRBJ2-7, with 16 bases lining up with TRBD2. The J segment lost 5 bases and the V segment lost 2 bases, leaving 12 bases of the junction unmatched. The CDR3 extends over 18 amino acids. CDR1 and CDR2 from the germline V gene are GTSNPN and SVGIG (reference sequence). This CDR3 is CAWSPEGLAGGRVNEQYF. The DNA for the CDR3 is TGTGCCTGGAGTCCTGAGGGACTAGCGGGGGGGCGAGTAAACGAGCAGTACTTC.

The rearrangement uses TRBV11-2 and TRBJ2-1; D possibly corresponds to TRBD1 (5 bases). The V end was cut by 3 bases, the J end by 6 bases, with 15 bases between. Germline V gives CDR1 SGHAT, CDR2 FQNNGV. The CDR3 length is 15 residues. This chain's CDR3 is CASSFRPGRANEQFF. DNA for the CDR3: TGTGCCAGCAGCTTTCGTCCGGGCAGGGCCAATGAGCAGTTCTTC.

The rearrangement joins TRBV6-5 to TRBJ1-6, with 7 bases fitting TRBD1. J gave up 3 bases and V 6 bases, and 5 bases lay outside the gene matches. There are 15 residues in the CDR3. CDR1 is MNHEY, CDR2 SVGAGI, per germline. Here the CDR3 reads CASRSRDSYNSPLHF. The CDR3 region has the DNA TGTGCCAGCAGGAGCCGGGACAGCTATAATTCACCCCTCCACTTT.

The chain uses TRBV19 and TRBJ1-2, with D possibly matching TRBD1 (5 bases). From germline, CDR1 is LNHDA and CDR2 SQIVND (reference sequence). The CDR3 runs 15 residues. The V and J ends lost 5 bases and 1 base respectively, with 14 bases between them. This chain's CDR3 is CASSQGPGVNYGYTF. The CDR3, as DNA: TGTGCCAGTAGTCAGGGTCCGGGGGTTAACTATGGCTACACCTTC.

The table lists this clone with a count of one. Other DNA sequences in the sample encode the same CDR3. V usage is TRBV5-1 and J usage is TRBJ1-1; D perhaps matches TRBD1 (6 bases). V lost 4 bases and J lost 3, with 7 bases in between. Looked up from germline, CDR1 is SGHRS and CDR2 is YFSETQ. There are 12 residues in the CDR3. CDR3 protein: CASSTGYTEAFF. The CDR3, as DNA: TGCGCCAGCAGCACAGGGTACACTGAAGCTTTCTTT.

The chain joins TRBV19 to TRBJ2-1; D remains unclear. CDR1 and CDR2 (germline): LNHDA, SQIVND (reference sequence). The CDR3 has 14 residues. Trimming cost V 1 base and J 8 bases, with 12 bases left between them. In nucleotides, the CDR3 is TGTGCCAGTAGTATAGGGCTCTCGGTTGATGAGCAGTTCTTC. Amino acids: CASSIGLSVDEQFF.

The chain recombines TRBV11-3 with TRBJ2-3; 9 bases fit TRBD2. The germline V gene encodes CDR1 SGHNT and CDR2 YENEEA. V shed 5 bases and J 5 bases; nucleotides not matched to a gene: 14. The CDR3 has 17 amino acids. The CDR3 loop is CASSRAPSSGTKDTQYF. The CDR3 DNA sequence: TGTGCCAGCAGCCGAGCCCCCTCTAGCGGGACGAAAGATACGCAGTATTTT.

The V call is TRBV6-5, the J call TRBJ2-3; 8 nucleotides agree with TRBD2. CDR1 MNHEY and CDR2 SVGAGI come from the germline V gene. This CDR3 contains 14 residues. V lost 5 bases, J lost 1 base, and 2 bases stayed unmatched. For the CDR3, the DNA is TGTGCCAGCAGTATGCGGGGGGGCACAGATACGCAGTATTTT. Its protein is CASSMRGGTDTQYF.

This clone was seen only once. The V call is TRBV7-9, the J call TRBJ2-6, with 7 bases identical to TRBD1. CDR3 length: 15 residues. The ends lost 4 bases at V and 4 bases at J; junction bases unmatched: 4. Germline assignment: CDR1 SEHNR and CDR2 FQNEAQ (reference sequence). CDR3 DNA sequence: TGTGCCAGCAGCTCAGAGGGGGCCGGGGCCAACGTCCTGACTTTC. Translated: CASSSEGAGANVLTF.

The chain has TRBV4-1 and TRBJ1-3; D call uncertain. Trimming took off 1 base at V and 3 bases at J, with 16 bases between the two ends. The CDR3 is 17 amino acids. In germline, CDR1 is MGHRA, CDR2 YSYEKL. In DNA, the CDR3 is TGCGCCAGCAGCCAAGTAGCCCCCGCCGTTGGTGGAAACACCATATATTTT. Its translation is CASSQVAPAVGGNTIYF.

The chain joins TRBV18 to TRBJ1-1; the D is unclear. The germline V gene encodes CDR1 KGHSH and CDR2 LQKENI. V was shortened by 0 bases and J by 3 bases, with 8 bases between the two germline ends. This CDR3 contains 14 residues. CDR3 DNA: TGTGCCAGCTCACCACCGGGAATAGACACTGAAGCTTTCTTT. This codes for CASSPPGIDTEAFF.

This chain connects TRBV19 to TRBJ1-2; D is uncertain. The V gene lost 5 bases and the J gene lost 8 bases, with 15 bases spanning the gap. This CDR3 has 13 residues. Looked up from germline, CDR1 is LNHDA and CDR2 is SQIVND (reference sequence). The CDR3, as DNA: TGTGCCAGTAGTCTGAAAGAGCATTACGGCTACACCTTC. Translation gives CASSLKEHYGYTF.

Only one count was recorded for this clone. The V gene is TRBV4-1, the J gene TRBJ2-1; D unclear. Germline V CDR1 and CDR2: MGHRA, YSYEKL. Trimming stripped 4 bases from V and 5 bases from J, with 12 bases between. The CDR3 loop spans 14 amino acids. DNA of the CDR3: TGCGCCAGCAGCCCTCTAACGGCCAACAATGAGCAGTTCTTC. Protein sequence: CASSPLTANNEQFF.

The chain couples TRBV30 to TRBJ1-1, with no clear D. Trimming took 4 bases from V and 1 from J, leaving 10 bases between them. Germline V gene lookup returns CDR1 GTSNPN and CDR2 SVGIG (reference sequence). This CDR3 spans 13 amino acids. CDR3: CAWKPGPNTEAFF. CDR3 DNA sequence: TGTGCCTGGAAGCCGGGCCCGAACACTGAAGCTTTCTTT.

The V gene is TRBV28, the J gene TRBJ2-7, with D possibly TRBD2 on 6 matching bases. Trimming stripped 10 bases from V and 4 bases from J, with 17 bases between. CDR1 is MDHEN, CDR2 SYDVKM, per germline. The CDR3 is 13 residues long. CDR3 protein: CAISPFAGYEQYF. The CDR3 nucleotides read TGTGCCATCTCCCCTTTTGCGGGGTACGAGCAGTACTTC.

V is TRBV18 and J is TRBJ2-3; TRBD1 agrees at 8 bases. The germline V gene has CDR1 KGHSH and CDR2 LQKENI. The CDR3 is made up of 15 amino acids. J lost 0 bases, V lost 2 bases, and 1 base had no gene match. CDR3 loop: CASSPGQGSTDTQYF. The DNA of the CDR3 is TGTGCCAGCTCACCAGGACAGGGTAGCACAGATACGCAGTATTTT.

The chain joins TRBV30 to TRBJ1-1, with D uncertain. The germline gives CDR1 GTSNPN, CDR2 SVGIG (reference sequence). CDR3 size: 15 residues. Trimming removed 2 bases at V and 4 bases at J, with 17 bases between. The CDR3 region has the DNA TGTGCCTGGAGTTCGCCCAGAGGGAAACCCACTGAAGCTTTCTTT. Its protein is CAWSSPRGKPTEAFF.

This chain uses TRBV10-2 with TRBJ1-5; tentatively, D is TRBD1 (5 bases). The CDR3 is 15 amino acids. Germline lookup yields CDR1 WSHSY and CDR2 SAAADI. The germline V and J ends were trimmed by 1 base and 2 bases, with 9 bases remaining between them. The CDR3 reads CASSEWGPGNQPQHF. As DNA, the CDR3 is TGCGCCAGCAGTGAGTGGGGCCCCGGCAATCAGCCCCAGCATTTT.

The chain employs TRBV30 and TRBJ1-2; D gene ambiguous. The V gene lost 4 bases and the J gene lost 8 bases, with 14 bases spanning the gap. The CDR3 contains 12 residues. CDR1 is GTSNPN, CDR2 SVGIG, per germline (reference sequence). CDR3 DNA: TGTGCCTGGACAGGTCCTAGGAGAGGCTACACCTTC. This gives the protein CAWTGPRRGYTF. Based on the CDR3 plus reference TRBV30 and TRBJ1-2, the full variable domain is SQTIHQWPATLVQPVGSPLSLECTVEGTSNPNLYWYRQAAGRGLQLLFYSVGIGQISSEVPQNLSASRPQDRQFILSSKKLLLSDSGFYLCAWTGPRRGYTFGSGTRLTVV.

CDR3 sequence: CASDSGRAGTDTQYF. CDR3 nucleotides: TGTGCCAGTGATAGCGGGAGGGCCGGGACAGATACGCAGTATTTT. The V call is TRBV19, the J call TRBJ2-3; TRBD2 matches 11 bases. The trim removed 8 bases at V and 3 bases at J, leaving 7 bases unmatched. The CDR3 extends over 15 amino acids. CDR1 and CDR2 from the germline V gene are LNHDA and SQIVND (reference sequence).

The chain combines TRBV7-2 with TRBJ1-5, with D uncertain. The CDR3 sequence is 14 residues long. Germline CDR1 and CDR2: SGHTA and FQGNSA. Trimming left V 1 base short and J 11 bases short, with 15 bases between. This CDR3 is CASSLGQASMTQHF. The CDR3 DNA reads as TGTGCCAGCAGCTTAGGTCAGGCTTCAATGACCCAGCATTTT.